The rows below give T cell receptor beta chains drawn from one sample of a study of Graves' ophthalmopathy and Graves' hyperthyroidism. Each CDR3 protein is one row after TCRdb ran MiXCR on the multiplex PCR reads. The table includes 450,000 to 600,000 distinct CDR3 sequences, roughly 39% detected once. The sequencing input was peripheral blood or thyroid tissue (not recorded which). These receptors all come from an adult man with Graves' hyperthyroidism. Each CDR3 is given with its conserved first and last residue. A D gene is named only where the DNA matches it firmly.

CDR3 protein: CATSRVGTGGTETQYF
J gene: TRBJ2-5
V gene: TRBV15
D gene: .

CDR3 protein: CSASGTGGNEQFF
J gene: .
V gene: TRBV20-1
D gene: TRBD1

CDR3 protein: CSTLGTGFTEAFF
J gene: TRBJ1-1
V gene: TRBV20-1
D gene: TRBD1

CDR3 protein: CASSYLRDRGRGEQYF
J gene: TRBJ2-7
V gene: TRBV5-8
D gene: TRBD1

CDR3 protein: CASSQDGNEKLFF
J gene: TRBJ1-4
V gene: TRBV7-2
D gene: .

CDR3 protein: CASSLLARGENEKLFF
J gene: TRBJ1-4
V gene: TRBV28
D gene: .

CDR3 protein: CSARIVDQETQYF
J gene: TRBJ2-5
V gene: TRBV20-1
D gene: .

CDR3 protein: CASSPDGRGLDGYTF
J gene: TRBJ1-2
V gene: TRBV18
D gene: .

CDR3 protein: CTSSYSSGSFYEQYF
J gene: TRBJ2-7
V gene: TRBV6-5
D gene: TRBD2

CDR3 protein: CSVLPTGAGELFF
J gene: TRBJ2-2
V gene: TRBV29-1
D gene: .

CDR3 protein: CASSVVGSTEAFF
J gene: TRBJ1-1
V gene: TRBV9
D gene: .

CDR3 protein: CASSLEGPTYEQYF
J gene: TRBJ2-7
V gene: TRBV7-8
D gene: .

CDR3 protein: CATSEPAGNTIYF
J gene: TRBJ1-3
V gene: TRBV24-1
D gene: .

CDR3 protein: CSVRTANYGYTF
J gene: TRBJ1-2
V gene: TRBV29-1
D gene: .

CDR3 protein: CAWRVSGRSYEQYF
J gene: TRBJ2-7
V gene: TRBV30
D gene: TRBD2

CDR3 protein: CASSSPMGGTYGQYF
J gene: TRBJ2-7
V gene: TRBV6-5
D gene: .

CDR3 protein: CAISTSGRSQEYYGYTF
J gene: TRBJ1-2
V gene: TRBV10-3
D gene: .

CDR3 protein: CASSLVGQISGNTIYF
J gene: TRBJ1-3
V gene: TRBV7-2
D gene: TRBD1

CDR3 protein: CASSVGPENEQFF
J gene: TRBJ2-1
V gene: TRBV6-4
D gene: .

CDR3 protein: CASSEGGTNEKLFF
J gene: TRBJ1-4
V gene: TRBV28
D gene: .

CDR3 protein: CASNNPGLAGGRETQYF
J gene: TRBJ2-5
V gene: TRBV5-4
D gene: TRBD2

CDR3 protein: CSVVTSTDTQYF
J gene: TRBJ2-3
V gene: TRBV29-1
D gene: .

CDR3 protein: CASSLSPGRGGRSPLHF
J gene: TRBJ1-6
V gene: TRBV27
D gene: .

CDR3 protein: CASSGTSGTSGLNQPQHF
J gene: TRBJ1-5
V gene: TRBV7-2
D gene: .

CDR3 protein: CATNRENTGELFF
J gene: TRBJ2-2
V gene: TRBV24-1
D gene: .

CDR3 protein: CASRRDRNNSPLHF
J gene: TRBJ1-6
V gene: TRBV5-1
D gene: TRBD1

CDR3 protein: CASSPRGRGQGELFF
J gene: TRBJ2-2
V gene: TRBV7-3
D gene: .

CDR3 protein: CASRRDGGTEAFF
J gene: TRBJ1-1
V gene: TRBV6-5
D gene: .